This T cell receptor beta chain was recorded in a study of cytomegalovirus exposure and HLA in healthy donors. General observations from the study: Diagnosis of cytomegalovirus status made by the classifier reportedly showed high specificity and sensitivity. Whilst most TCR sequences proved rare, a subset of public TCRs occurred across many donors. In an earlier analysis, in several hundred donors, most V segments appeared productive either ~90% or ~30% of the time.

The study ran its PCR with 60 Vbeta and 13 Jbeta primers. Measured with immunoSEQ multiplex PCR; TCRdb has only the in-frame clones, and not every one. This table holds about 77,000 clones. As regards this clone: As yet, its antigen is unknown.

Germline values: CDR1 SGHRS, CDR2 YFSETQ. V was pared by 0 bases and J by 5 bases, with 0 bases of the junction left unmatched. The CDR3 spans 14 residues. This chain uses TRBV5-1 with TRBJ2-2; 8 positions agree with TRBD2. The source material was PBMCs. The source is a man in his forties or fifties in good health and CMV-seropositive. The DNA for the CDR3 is TGCGCCAGCAGCTTGGCTAGCGGGACCGGGGAGCTGTTTTTT. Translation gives CASSLASGTGELFF.